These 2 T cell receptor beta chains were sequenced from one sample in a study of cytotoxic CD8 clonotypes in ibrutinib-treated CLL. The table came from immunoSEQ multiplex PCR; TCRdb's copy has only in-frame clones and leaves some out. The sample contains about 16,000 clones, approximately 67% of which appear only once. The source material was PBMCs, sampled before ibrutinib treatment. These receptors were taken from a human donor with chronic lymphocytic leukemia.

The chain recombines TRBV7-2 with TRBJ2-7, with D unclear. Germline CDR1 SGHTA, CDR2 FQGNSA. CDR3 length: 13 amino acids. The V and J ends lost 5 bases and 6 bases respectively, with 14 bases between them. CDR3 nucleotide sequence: TGTGCCAGCAGCATTTATAGGTTTTCCGAGCAGTACTTC. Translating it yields CASSIYRFSEQYF.

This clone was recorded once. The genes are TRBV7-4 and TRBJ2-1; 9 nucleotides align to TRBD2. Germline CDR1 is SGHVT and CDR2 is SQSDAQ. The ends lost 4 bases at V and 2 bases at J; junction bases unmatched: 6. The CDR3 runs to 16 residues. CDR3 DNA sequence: TGTGCCAGCAGCTCGAGGACTAGCGCTCCCTACAATGAGCAGTTCTTC. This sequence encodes CASSSRTSAPYNEQFF.